This T cell receptor (beta chain) emerged from a study of follicular helper T cells after annual influenza vaccination. Measured with immunoSEQ multiplex PCR; TCRdb has only the in-frame clones, and not every one. The sample shows about 11,000 clones, over 75% of them seen only once. The CDR3 consists of 16 residues. The V end was cut by 5 bases, the J end by 0 bases, with 11 bases between. Germline V lookup: CDR1 SGHAT, CDR2 FQDESV (reference sequence). This TCR was recovered from an adult who received the influenza vaccine. The chain employs TRBV11-1 and TRBJ2-6; D possibly uses TRBD1 or TRBD2 (6 bases each). Sequences were derived from CXCR5- memory CD4+ T cells sorted from blood, sampled 6 weeks after influenza vaccination. The CDR3 coding sequence is TGTGCCAGCAGCAAGGGGGGCCTCTCTGGGGCCAACGTCCTGACTTTC. It encodes CASSKGGLSGANVLTF.